This record looks at one T cell receptor beta chain sequence and its context. Its ends do not fully match the called genes, so a read error is possible. Indicated time point: persistent/refractory GD, antithyroid drugs over 5 years with positive TRAb. Generation of the TCR library employed RNA extracted from PBMCs. The data were taken from a study of regulatory T cells in long-lasting Graves disease. Sequencing libraries for TCR beta were prepared with iRepertoire HTBI primers and Arm-PCR of CDR3 regions. One entry per CDR3 protein results from TCRdb running MiXCR on the multiplex PCR reads. The sample consists of hundreds of thousands of distinct CDR3 sequences, more than 20% of them appearing once. Germline V CDR1 and CDR2: SGHTS, YDEGEE. The length of the CDR3 is 14 residues.

The sequence was collected from a female donor with Graves disease. The chain uses TRBV5-8 and TRBJ2-3; D may match TRBD1 or TRBD2 (5 bases each). The source material was peripheral blood mononuclear cells (PBMCs), sampled when the disease was refractory, from a patient treated with antithyroid drugs. CDR3 DNA: TGTACCAGCAGCTCCCGGGACAGCACAGATACGCAGTATTTT. Protein product: CTSSSRDSTDTQYF.